The table lists the clone carrying this TCR beta chain with many counts. One entry per CDR3 protein results from TCRdb running MiXCR on the 5' RACE reads. The sample holds 65,000 to 90,000 distinct CDR3 sequences, approximately 5% seen once. This specimen belongs to a study of neurological immune-mediated disorders. The junction had 11 bases not matched to a gene; V was cut back by 4 bases and J by 10 bases. Looked up from germline, CDR1 is SGHRS and CDR2 is YFSETQ. The CDR3 runs to 14 residues. Input material: PBMCs. The TCR was taken from a woman in her thirties with multiple sclerosis. The V and J genes are TRBV5-1 and TRBJ2-3, with TRBD1 matching over 8 bases. This CDR3 reads CASSAGQDADSQYF. Here the CDR3 DNA reads TGCGCCAGCAGCGCGGGACAGGACGCGGATTCGCAGTATTTT. Complete variable domain (other parts from reference TRBV5-1 and TRBJ2-3): KAGVTQTPRYLIKTRGQQVTLSCSPISGHRSVSWYQQTPGQGLQFLFEYFSETQRNKGNFPGRFSGRQFSNSRSEMNVSTLELGDSALYLCASSAGQDADSQYFGPGTRLTVL.